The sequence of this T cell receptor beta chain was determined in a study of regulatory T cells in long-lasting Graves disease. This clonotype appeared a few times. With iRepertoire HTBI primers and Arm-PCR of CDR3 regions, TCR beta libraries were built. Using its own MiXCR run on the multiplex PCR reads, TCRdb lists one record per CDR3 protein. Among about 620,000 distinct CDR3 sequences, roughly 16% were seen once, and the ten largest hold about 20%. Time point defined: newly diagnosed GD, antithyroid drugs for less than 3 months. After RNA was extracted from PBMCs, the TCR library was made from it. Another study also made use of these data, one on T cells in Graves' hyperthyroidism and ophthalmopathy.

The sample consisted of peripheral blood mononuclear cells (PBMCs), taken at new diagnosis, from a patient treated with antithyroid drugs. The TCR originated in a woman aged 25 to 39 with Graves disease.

This CDR3 is CASSPPGHLSYEQYF. The CDR3 coding sequence is TGTGCCAGCTCTCCGCCCGGACACCTCTCCTACGAGCAGTACTTC. V is TRBV18 and J is TRBJ2-7; possible D gene TRBD1, 5 bases. The CDR3 totals 15 residues. V was shortened by 6 bases and J by 0 bases, with 15 bases between the two germline ends. Germline loops: CDR1 KGHSH, CDR2 LQKENI.